This T cell receptor (beta chain) was retrieved from a study of T cells in Graves' hyperthyroidism and ophthalmopathy. Notes on the study in general: Ophthalmopathy, as predicted by the model, came a median 6.5 months after the prediction. Blood shared most expanded thyroid clonotypes above 0.001.

TCR beta CDR3 regions were amplified from RNA. The study used the HTBI primer set for a first-round RT-PCR of the TCR CDR3. Each CDR3 protein is one row after TCRdb ran MiXCR on the multiplex PCR reads. Of hundreds of thousands of distinct CDR3 sequences in the sample, roughly 15% were seen once. Diagnoses were made from clinical symptoms, serum measures (thyroxine and TRAb), thyroid ultrasound and orbital computed tomography. This clonotype was observed many times. Its antigen is not known. This TCR came from a woman aged 40 to 50 with Graves' ophthalmopathy. Sequenced material: blood.

The CDR3 region has the DNA TGTGCCAGCAGCTCCGTTCGGGCGTTTTCGGACACTGAAGCTTTCTTT. This sequence encodes CASSSVRAFSDTEAFF. The V and J genes are TRBV11-2 and TRBJ1-1, with D unresolved. Trimming removed 4 bases from V and 3 bases from J, with 18 bases in between. The CDR3 consists of 16 residues. Germline CDR1 SGHAT, CDR2 FQNNGV.